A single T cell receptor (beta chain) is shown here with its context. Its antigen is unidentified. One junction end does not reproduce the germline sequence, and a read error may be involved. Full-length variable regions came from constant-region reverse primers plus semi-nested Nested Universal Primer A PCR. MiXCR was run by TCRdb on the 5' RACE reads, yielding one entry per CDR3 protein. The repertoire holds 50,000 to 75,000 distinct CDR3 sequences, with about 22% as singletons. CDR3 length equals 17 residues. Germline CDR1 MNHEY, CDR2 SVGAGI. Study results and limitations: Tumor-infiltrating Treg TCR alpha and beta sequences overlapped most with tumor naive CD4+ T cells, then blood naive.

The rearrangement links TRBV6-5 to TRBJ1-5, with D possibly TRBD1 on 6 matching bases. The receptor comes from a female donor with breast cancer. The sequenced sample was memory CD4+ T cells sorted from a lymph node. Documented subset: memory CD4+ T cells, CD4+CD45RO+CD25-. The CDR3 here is CASSFSYTGNSNQHQHF. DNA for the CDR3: TGTGCCAGCAGTTTTTCTTATACAGGGAATAGCAATCAGCACCAGCATTTT.